In its sample, the clone carrying this TCR beta chain was seen a few times. Its antigen is still unknown. The data belong to a study of beta chain features in type 1 diabetes. The entirety of the isolated RNA underwent reverse transcription, so expressed TCRB transcripts were sequenced. TCRdb keeps only in-frame clones here, not all; method: immunoSEQ multiplex PCR. The data show 150,000 to 200,000 clones, approximately 7.9% seen once. CDR1 is MNHEY and CDR2 is SMNVEV in the germline V gene (reference sequence). Trimming removed 5 bases at V and 6 bases at J, with 14 bases between. This CDR3 region has 13 residues. Findings and caveats of the study: VDJ junctions sequenced from type 1 diabetes patients showed fewer insertions and more deletions. Moderate but significant shortening of TCRB CDR3s was recorded in all four CD4+ subsets from Type 1 diabetes patients.

Once sorted, every population was more than 95% pure. The chain links TRBV27 to TRBJ2-7; D might be TRBD1 (6 bases). This clonotype was sampled from a man aged 18 to 30 with type 1 diabetes. The sample was central memory CD4+ T cells from blood. CDR3 in amino acids: CASSLLGTPEQYF. The CDR3 region has the DNA TGTGCCAGCAGTCTACTAGGGACACCCGAGCAGTACTTC.